Below, 30 T cell receptor beta chains from the same sample are listed, as sequenced in a study of molecular identifiers for immune sequencing clone quantification. TCRdb passed the PCR reads through MiXCR, listing each CDR3 protein once. This table holds about 100,000 distinct CDR3 sequences, 36% found once. Material: naive CD8+ T cells from blood, with Jurkat cell RNA spiked in. The subset was: FACS-sorted CD8+CD4-CCR7+CD45RA+ naive T cells. The receptors derive from a human donor in good health. Some libraries in this study had Jurkat cell RNA spiked in.

This clonotype was picked up many times. This chain links TRBV7-8 with TRBJ1-5; D is undetermined. The CDR3 runs to 15 residues. Trimming pared 3 bases from V and 0 bases from J, leaving 9 bases between. The germline gives CDR1 SGHVS, CDR2 FQNEAQ. CDR3 coding DNA: TGTGCCAGCAGCTTTGAAGACTATAGCAATCAGCCCCAGCATTTT. Translation: CASSFEDYSNQPQHF.

This clonotype was recorded once. One base away lies a much larger clone, so this may be a sequencing read error. The chain carries TRBV20-1 and TRBJ2-3, with D possibly matching TRBD1 (5 bases). Per germline, CDR1 DFQATT and CDR2 SNEGSKA (reference sequence). The CDR3 has 13 residues. CDR3 residues: CSARRGLTDSQYF. The CDR3 DNA reads TGCAGTGCTAGAAGGGGCCTCACAGATTCGCAGTATTTT.

This clonotype has more than one count but fewer than ten. The chain uses TRBV6-5 and TRBJ2-7; 11 nucleotides align to TRBD2. This CDR3 spans 14 amino acids. From germline, CDR1 is MNHEY and CDR2 SVGAGI. V shed 6 bases and J 6 bases; nucleotides not matched to a gene: 7. As DNA, the CDR3 is TGTGCCAGCAGCCCCGGGACTAGCGGCTTCGAGCAGTACTTC. Translated, it gives CASSPGTSGFEQYF.

This clonotype was counted between two and nine times. Sequence at one end of the junction differs from germline and may be a read error. The chain is built from TRBV13 and TRBJ2-7; the match to TRBD1 covers 9 bases. The germline CDR1 and CDR2 sequences are PRHDT and FYEKMQ (reference sequence). This CDR3 is 12 amino acids long. The CDR3 DNA sequence: TGTGCCAGCAGCCTAACCGGGACAGGGATAGGCTTC. Its translation is CASSLTGTGIGF. Using reference TRBV13 and TRBJ2-7 for the parts outside the CDR3, the full variable domain is AAGVIQSPRHLIKEKRETATLKCYPIPRHDTVYWYQQGPGQDPQFLISFYEKMQSDKGSIPDRFSAQQFSDYHSELNMSSLELGDSALYFCASSLTGTGIGFGPGTRLTVT.

In its sample, this clonotype was seen a few times. This chain uses TRBV28 with TRBJ1-3; a weak D match, TRBD1 (6 bases). CDR3 size: 16 residues. Germline assignment: CDR1 MDHEN and CDR2 SYDVKM. V was pared by 6 bases and J by 3 bases, with 18 bases between. The CDR3 bases are TGTGCCAGCAGATTAGAGTGGGGGCATGGTGGAAACACCATATATTTT. This encodes CASRLEWGHGGNTIYF.

As regards this clonotype: This may be a read error: a much more frequent sequence differs by one nucleotide. This chain joins TRBV28 and TRBJ2-6; tentative D call: TRBD1 (5 bases). The germline V gene encodes CDR1 MDHEN and CDR2 SYDVKM. This CDR3 comprises 14 residues. The DNA of the CDR3 is TGTGCCACCAGTTTAATATCAGGGCCGGACGTCCTGACTTTC. It specifies CATSLISGPDVLTF. The full variable domain, rest sourced from reference TRBV28 and TRBJ2-6, is DVKVTQSSRYLVKRTGEKVFLECVQDMDHENMFWYRQDPGLGLRLIYFSYDVKMKEKGDIPEGYSVSREKKERFSLILESASTNQTSMYLCATSLISGPDVLTFGAGSRLTVL.

This clonotype was picked up many times. The chain combines TRBV28 with TRBJ2-7; 9 positions agree with TRBD2. V gave up 2 bases and J gave up 0 bases; unmatched junction bases: 2. Germline CDR1 and CDR2: MDHEN and SYDVKM. The CDR3 consists of 15 residues. The DNA for the CDR3 is TGTGCCAGCAGTTTAGCGGGAGGGCCCTCCTACGAGCAGTACTTC. The encoded protein is CASSLAGGPSYEQYF.

A note on this clonotype: Lacking the conserved final phenylalanine or tryptophan, this CDR3 likely reflects a read error. This chain joins TRBV6-1 and TRBJ2-5, with D possibly being TRBD2 (6 bases). This CDR3 comprises 14 residues. The V and J ends lost 3 bases and 3 bases respectively, with 11 bases between them. The germline CDR1 and CDR2 sequences are MNHNS and SASEGT. The CDR3 DNA follows: TGTGCCAGCAGTGACCAGCGGGTCGAAGAGACCCAGTACGTC. Amino acid sequence: CASSDQRVEETQYV.

As to this clonotype: One base away lies a much larger clone, so this may be a sequencing read error. The genes are TRBV10-3 and TRBJ2-7; D is undetermined. Per germline, CDR1 ENHRY and CDR2 SYGVKD. The CDR3 consists of 11 residues. V was trimmed by 3 bases and J by 4 bases, leaving 4 bases between them. As DNA, the CDR3 is TGTGCCATCAGTGACGGGTACGAGCAGTACTTC. This gives the protein CAISDGYEQYF.

The chain uses TRBV12-3 or TRBV12-4 and TRBJ2-1; D is ambiguous. V was trimmed by 2 bases and J by 5 bases, leaving 10 bases between them. The CDR3 sequence is 14 residues long. CDR3 amino acids: CASSLIDKDNEQFF. The DNA of the CDR3 is TGTGCCAGCAGTTTAATCGACAAGGACAATGAGCAGTTCTTC.

This clonotype showed up just a few times. This chain links TRBV7-2 with TRBJ2-5, with no clear D. Germline V gives CDR1 SGHTA, CDR2 FQGNSA. CDR3 size: 15 residues. Trimming removed 1 base from V and 1 base from J, with 10 bases in between. CDR3 in DNA: TGTGCCAGCAGCTTAGTTTACGCCTTCCAAGAGACCCAGTACTTC. Its protein is CASSLVYAFQETQYF.

This clonotype was observed a handful of times. The chain couples TRBV9 to TRBJ2-1; 7 nucleotides align to TRBD2. Germline assignment: CDR1 SGDLS and CDR2 YYNGEE. The CDR3 consists of 16 residues. The trim removed 4 bases at V and 3 bases at J, leaving 10 bases unmatched. CDR3 sequence reads: CASSTRLADDYNEQFF. CDR3 DNA: TGTGCCAGCAGCACCCGACTAGCAGACGACTACAATGAGCAGTTCTTC.

Ten or more counts support this clonotype. This chain uses TRBV20-1 with TRBJ2-7; 10 bases match TRBD2. The germline CDR1 and CDR2 sequences are DFQATT and SNEGSKA (reference sequence). There are 13 residues in the CDR3. The junction had 3 bases not matched to a gene; V was cut back by 5 bases and J by 2 bases. The CDR3 nucleotides read TGCAGTGCTCGCAGCGGGAGGGCCTACGAGCAGTACTTC. Its protein is CSARSGRAYEQYF.

The rearrangement uses TRBV9 and TRBJ1-3; the D gene is possibly TRBD1 (6 bases). This CDR3 is built from 14 residues. Germline V lookup: CDR1 SGDLS, CDR2 YYNGEE. Trimming removed 2 bases at V and 14 bases at J, with 20 bases between. DNA for the CDR3: TGTGCCAGCAGCGTTGGGGGCGGTGGATACTCCTTATATTTT. Translation: CASSVGGGGYSLYF.

This clonotype was seen ten or more times. This rearrangement joins TRBV6-5 to TRBJ2-1; D ambiguous. Trimming shortened V by 4 bases and J by 6 bases, and 10 bases separated the two germline ends. Germline CDR1 is MNHEY and CDR2 is SVGAGI. The CDR3 contains 13 residues. CDR3 DNA sequence: TGTGCCAGCAGTTTGGCACCCACCAATGAGCAGTTCTTC. Its protein product is CASSLAPTNEQFF.

The table lists this clonotype with many counts. V gene TRBV28 combines with J gene TRBJ2-2, with D perhaps matching TRBD2 (5 bases). Trimming cost V 3 bases and J 2 bases, with 10 bases left between them. The germline V gene has CDR1 MDHEN and CDR2 SYDVKM. CDR3 length: 15 amino acids. The CDR3 bases are TGTGCCAGCAGTTTTGCGAGCGGCAACACCGGGGAGCTGTTTTTT. This translates into CASSFASGNTGELFF.

CDR3 amino acids: CASSESGNQETQYF. The CDR3 bases are TGTGCCAGCAGTGAGTCAGGTAATCAAGAGACCCAGTACTTC. The J gene is TRBJ2-5, the V gene TRBV6-1; D unresolved. V lost 3 bases, J lost 2 bases, and 10 bases lay in between. Germline assignment: CDR1 MNHNS and CDR2 SASEGT. The CDR3 is 14 residues long.

This clonotype was counted a few times. This chain links TRBV27 with TRBJ2-4; D is perhaps TRBD1 (5 bases). Trimming cost V 6 bases and J 2 bases, with 14 bases left between them. The CDR3 loop spans 15 amino acids. From germline, CDR1 is MNHEY and CDR2 SMNVEV (reference sequence). CDR3 in amino acids: CASSPRPGPKNIQYF. CDR3 DNA sequence: TGTGCCAGCAGCCCACGGCCAGGGCCCAAAAACATTCAGTACTTC.

V gene TRBV9 combines with J gene TRBJ2-6, with TRBD1 as a possible D gene (5 bases). The V gene's germline CDR1 is SGDLS and CDR2 YYNGEE. The CDR3 sequence is 15 residues long. Trimming pared 0 bases from V and 3 bases from J, leaving 7 bases between. CDR3 amino acids: CASSVGGFGANVLTF. The CDR3 coding sequence is TGTGCCAGCAGCGTAGGGGGCTTTGGGGCCAACGTCCTGACTTTC.

The CDR3 sequence: CASSQGTSGIYEQYF. CDR3 sequence (DNA): TGCGCCAGCAGCCAGGGGACTAGCGGAATCTACGAGCAGTACTTC. The chain joins TRBV4-1 to TRBJ2-7; TRBD2 aligns across 11 bases. V was pared by 3 bases and J by 3 bases, with 4 bases of the junction left unmatched. In germline, CDR1 is MGHRA, CDR2 YSYEKL. The CDR3 spans 15 residues.

This clonotype has at least ten counts. The genes are TRBV5-1 and TRBJ1-4; the D gene is possibly TRBD1 (5 bases). V lost 5 bases and J lost 6, with 17 bases in between. The CDR3 totals 15 residues. Germline V lookup: CDR1 SGHRS, CDR2 YFSETQ. CDR3 residues: CASSPGLLRDEKLFF. The CDR3 DNA reads TGCGCCAGCAGTCCGGGCCTCCTCAGGGATGAAAAACTGTTTTTT.

CDR3 sequence: CASQPRASGRKYEQYF. CDR3 DNA: TGTGCCAGCCAACCTCGGGCTAGCGGGAGGAAATACGAGCAGTACTTC. The chain recombines TRBV25-1 with TRBJ2-7; the match to TRBD2 covers 11 bases. Germline lookup yields CDR1 MGHDK and CDR2 SYGVNS. V shed 8 bases, J shed 4 bases, and the junction held 13 bases outside the gene matches. This CDR3 spans 16 amino acids.

This clonotype occurred once. A read error is possible here, since a much larger clone lies one base away. The V gene is TRBV7-9, the J gene TRBJ2-3; TRBD1 aligns across 9 bases. This CDR3 contains 16 residues. The germline gives CDR1 SEHNR, CDR2 FQNEAQ (reference sequence). The CDR3 coding sequence is TGTGCCAGCGGCTTAGGTCGGGACAGGGACACAGATACGCAGTATTTT. This translates into CASGLGRDRDTDTQYF.

This rearrangement joins TRBV20-1 to TRBJ2-3; either TRBD1 or TRBD2 may supply D (5 bases each). The CDR3 consists of 12 residues. Looked up from germline, CDR1 is DFQATT and CDR2 is SNEGSKA (reference sequence). Deletions cut 4 bases from V and 7 bases from J, with 12 bases between. The CDR3 nucleotides read TGCAGTGCTAAGGGGACGCAGTATACGCAGTATTTT. This sequence encodes CSAKGTQYTQYF.

The chain has TRBV6-2 or TRBV6-3 and TRBJ2-4; tentative D call: TRBD1 (6 bases). CDR1 is MNHEY, CDR2 SVGEGT, per germline. There are 17 residues in the CDR3. Trimming took 2 bases from V and 2 from J, leaving 16 bases between them. In DNA, the CDR3 is TGTGCCAGCAGTTACGGTGGACAGAGACTGTCCAAAAACATTCAGTACTTC. Protein product: CASSYGGQRLSKNIQYF.

This clonotype was detected a few times. J is TRBJ2-2 and V is TRBV28; D is unclear. Germline lookup yields CDR1 MDHEN and CDR2 SYDVKM. Trimming took 3 bases from V and 7 from J, leaving 6 bases between them. The CDR3 has 12 amino acids. Written as DNA, the CDR3 is TGTGCCAGCAGTTTCCCCGGCGGGGAGCTGTTTTTT. Its protein product is CASSFPGGELFF.

The chain joins TRBV28 to TRBJ2-1; 7 bases fit TRBD1. Germline CDR1 is MDHEN and CDR2 is SYDVKM. The V segment lost 5 bases and the J segment 6 bases; nucleotides outside the gene matches: 4. CDR3 length: 13 residues. The CDR3 bases are TGTGCCAGCAGTGGGGACAGTTTCAATGAGCAGTTCTTC. This encodes CASSGDSFNEQFF.

V and J are TRBV28 and TRBJ1-4, with D unresolved. The germline CDR1 and CDR2 sequences are MDHEN and SYDVKM. Deletions cut 2 bases from V and 5 bases from J, with 9 bases between. The CDR3 contains 14 residues. The CDR3 loop is CASSLRGSNEKLFF. CDR3 DNA sequence: TGTGCCAGCAGTTTACGGGGAAGCAATGAAAAACTGTTTTTT.

This clonotype came up a few times. The chain joins TRBV21-1 to TRBJ2-7; no DNA check was done on the table's D call, TRBD1. TRBV21-1 counts as a pseudogene. CDR3 length equals 17 residues. CDR3 nucleotide sequence: TGTGCCAGCAGCGCAACCACTACAGGGGCGACCTCCTACGAGCAGTACTTC. Its protein is CASSATTTGATSYEQYF.

About this clonotype itself: Mismatch with germline at one junction end may stem from a read error. The chain uses TRBV6-2 or TRBV6-3 and TRBJ2-1, with 15 bases lining up with TRBD2. CDR3 length: 14 residues. CDR1 MNHEY and CDR2 SVGEGT come from the germline V gene. The CDR3 spells CASSYNLGGLAGGF. CDR3 nucleotides: TGTGCCAGCAGTTACAATCTCGGCGGACTAGCGGGAGGGTTC.